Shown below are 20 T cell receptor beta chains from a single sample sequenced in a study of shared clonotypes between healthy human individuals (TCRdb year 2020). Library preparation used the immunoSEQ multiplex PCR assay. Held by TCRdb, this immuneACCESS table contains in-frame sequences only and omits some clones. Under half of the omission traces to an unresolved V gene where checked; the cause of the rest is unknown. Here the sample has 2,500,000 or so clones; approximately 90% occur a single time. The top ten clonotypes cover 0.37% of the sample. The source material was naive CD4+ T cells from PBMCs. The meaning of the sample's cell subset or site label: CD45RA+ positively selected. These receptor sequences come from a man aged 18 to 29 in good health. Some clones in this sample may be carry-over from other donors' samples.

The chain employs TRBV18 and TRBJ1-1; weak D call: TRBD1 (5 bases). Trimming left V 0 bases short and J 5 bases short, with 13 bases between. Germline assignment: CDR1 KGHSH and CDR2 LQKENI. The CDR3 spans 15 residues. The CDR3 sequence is CASSPPSRAGTEAFF. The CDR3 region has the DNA TGTGCCAGCTCACCACCGTCCAGGGCCGGGACTGAAGCTTTCTTT. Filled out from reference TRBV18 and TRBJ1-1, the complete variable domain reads NAGVMQNPRHLVRRRGQEARLRCSPMKGHSHVYWYRQLPEEGLKFMVYLQKENIIDESGMPKERFSAEFPKEGPSILRIQQVVRGDSAAYFCASSPPSRAGTEAFFGQGTRLTVV.

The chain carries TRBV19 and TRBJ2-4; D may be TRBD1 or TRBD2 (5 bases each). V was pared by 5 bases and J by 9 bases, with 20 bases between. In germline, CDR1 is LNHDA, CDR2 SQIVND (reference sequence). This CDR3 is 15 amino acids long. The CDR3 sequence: CASSPLSGHRGIQYF. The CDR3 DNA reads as TGTGCCAGTAGTCCCCTCTCCGGACACCGGGGCATTCAGTACTTC.

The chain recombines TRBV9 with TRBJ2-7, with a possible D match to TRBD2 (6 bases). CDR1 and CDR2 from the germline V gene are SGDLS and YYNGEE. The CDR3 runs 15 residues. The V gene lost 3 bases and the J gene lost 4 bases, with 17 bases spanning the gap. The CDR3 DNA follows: TGTGCCAGCAGCGCGGGAGTGGCTAGCGCTTACGAGCAGTACTTC. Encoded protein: CASSAGVASAYEQYF.

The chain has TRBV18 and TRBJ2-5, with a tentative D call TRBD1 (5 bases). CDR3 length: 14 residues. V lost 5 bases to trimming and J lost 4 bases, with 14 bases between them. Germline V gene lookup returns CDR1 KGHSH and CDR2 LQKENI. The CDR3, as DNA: TGTGCCAGCTCAATGTCTTTAACAGGAGAGACCCAGTACTTC. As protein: CASSMSLTGETQYF.

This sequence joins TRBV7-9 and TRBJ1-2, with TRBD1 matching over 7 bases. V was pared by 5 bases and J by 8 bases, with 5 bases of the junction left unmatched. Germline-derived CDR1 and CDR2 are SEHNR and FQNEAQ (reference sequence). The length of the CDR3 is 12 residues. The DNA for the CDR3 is TGTGCCAGCAGCCTTAGACAGGGAGGCTACACCTTC. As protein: CASSLRQGGYTF.

DNA for the CDR3: TGTGCCAGCAGCCGACGAATCCGCCAGGGAGACTATGGCTACACCTTC. It is translated as CASSRRIRQGDYGYTF. The genes are TRBV11-1 and TRBJ1-2; tentatively, D is TRBD1 (5 bases). Germline loops: CDR1 SGHAT, CDR2 FQDESV (reference sequence). V dropped 5 bases and J dropped 3 bases, with 19 bases sitting between them. The CDR3 contains 16 residues.

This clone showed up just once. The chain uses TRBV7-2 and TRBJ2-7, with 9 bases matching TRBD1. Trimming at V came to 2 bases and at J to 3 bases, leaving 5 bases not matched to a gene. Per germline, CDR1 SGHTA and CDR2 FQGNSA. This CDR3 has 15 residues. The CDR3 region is CASSLSSGQGYEQYF. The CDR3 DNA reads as TGTGCCAGCAGCTTAAGTTCGGGACAGGGCTACGAGCAGTACTTC.

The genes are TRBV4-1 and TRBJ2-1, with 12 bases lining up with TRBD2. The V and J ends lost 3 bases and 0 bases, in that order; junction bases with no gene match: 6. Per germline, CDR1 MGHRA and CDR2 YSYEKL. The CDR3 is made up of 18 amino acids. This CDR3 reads CASSQVGLAGFSYNEQFF. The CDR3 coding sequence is TGCGCCAGCAGCCAGGTTGGACTAGCGGGATTCTCCTACAATGAGCAGTTCTTC.

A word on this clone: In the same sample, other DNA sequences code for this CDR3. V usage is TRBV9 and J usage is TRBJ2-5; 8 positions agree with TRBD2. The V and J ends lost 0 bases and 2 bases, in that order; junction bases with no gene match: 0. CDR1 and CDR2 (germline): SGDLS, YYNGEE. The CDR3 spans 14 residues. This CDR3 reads CASSVVAGQETQYF. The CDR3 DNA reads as TGTGCCAGCAGCGTAGTAGCGGGGCAAGAGACCCAGTACTTC.

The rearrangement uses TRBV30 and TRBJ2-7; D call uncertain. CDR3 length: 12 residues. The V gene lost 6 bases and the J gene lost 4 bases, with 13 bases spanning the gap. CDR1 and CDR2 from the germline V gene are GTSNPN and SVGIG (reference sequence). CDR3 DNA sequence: TGTGCCTGTCGTATGTACGTATACGAGCAGTACTTC. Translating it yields CACRMYVYEQYF.

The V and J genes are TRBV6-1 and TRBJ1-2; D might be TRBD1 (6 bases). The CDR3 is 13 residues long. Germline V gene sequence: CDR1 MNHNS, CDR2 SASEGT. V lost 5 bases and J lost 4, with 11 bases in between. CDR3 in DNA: TGTGCCAGCAGTATAGGGGGGATCTATGGCTACACCTTC. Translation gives CASSIGGIYGYTF.

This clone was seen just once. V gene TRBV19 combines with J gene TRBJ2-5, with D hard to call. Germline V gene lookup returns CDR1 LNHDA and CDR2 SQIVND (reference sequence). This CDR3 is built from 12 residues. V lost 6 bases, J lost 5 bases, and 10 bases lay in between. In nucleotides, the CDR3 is TGTGCCAGTAGCGATAATTGGGAGACCCAGTACTTC. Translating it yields CASSDNWETQYF.

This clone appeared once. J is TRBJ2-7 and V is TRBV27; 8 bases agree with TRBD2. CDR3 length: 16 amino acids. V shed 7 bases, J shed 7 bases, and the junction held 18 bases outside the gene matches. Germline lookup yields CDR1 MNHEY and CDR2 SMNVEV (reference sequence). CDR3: CASNRRRTGGDFEQYF. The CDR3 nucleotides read TGTGCCAGCAACCGGCGACGGACGGGAGGGGACTTTGAGCAGTACTTC.

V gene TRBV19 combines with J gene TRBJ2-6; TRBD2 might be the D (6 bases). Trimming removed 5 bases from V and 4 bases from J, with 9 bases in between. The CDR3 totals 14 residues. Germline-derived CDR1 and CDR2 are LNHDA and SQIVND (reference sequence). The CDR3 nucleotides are TGTGCCAGTAGTCGTCGGGAGGGGGCCAACGTCCTGACTTTC. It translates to CASSRREGANVLTF. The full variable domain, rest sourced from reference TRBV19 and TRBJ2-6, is DGGITQSPKYLFRKEGQNVTLSCEQNLNHDAMYWYRQDPGQGLRLIYYSQIVNDFQKGDIAEGYSVSREKKESFPLTVTSAQKNPTAFYLCASSRREGANVLTFGAGSRLTVL.

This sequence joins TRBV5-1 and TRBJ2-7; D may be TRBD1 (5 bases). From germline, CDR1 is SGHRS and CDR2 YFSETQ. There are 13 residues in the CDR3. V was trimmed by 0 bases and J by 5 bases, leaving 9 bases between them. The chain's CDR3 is CASSLVQDHEQYF. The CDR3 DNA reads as TGCGCCAGCAGCTTGGTACAGGACCACGAGCAGTACTTC. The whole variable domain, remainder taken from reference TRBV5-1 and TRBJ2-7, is KAGVTQTPRYLIKTRGQQVTLSCSPISGHRSVSWYQQTPGQGLQFLFEYFSETQRNKGNFPGRFSGRQFSNSRSEMNVSTLELGDSALYLCASSLVQDHEQYFGPGTRLTVT.

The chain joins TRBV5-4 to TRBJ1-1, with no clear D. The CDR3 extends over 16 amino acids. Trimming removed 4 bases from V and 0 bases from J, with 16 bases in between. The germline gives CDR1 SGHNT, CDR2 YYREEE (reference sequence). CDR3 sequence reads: CASSPRDRVMNTEAFF. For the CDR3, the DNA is TGTGCCAGCAGCCCAAGGGATCGGGTAATGAACACTGAAGCTTTCTTT.

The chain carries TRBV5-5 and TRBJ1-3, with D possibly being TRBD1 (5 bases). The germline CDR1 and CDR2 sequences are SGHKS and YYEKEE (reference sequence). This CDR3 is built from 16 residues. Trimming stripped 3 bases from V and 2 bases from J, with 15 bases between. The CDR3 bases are TGTGCCAGCAGCTGGGGCCCCTTGGTCCCTGGAAACACCATATATTTT. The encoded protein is CASSWGPLVPGNTIYF.

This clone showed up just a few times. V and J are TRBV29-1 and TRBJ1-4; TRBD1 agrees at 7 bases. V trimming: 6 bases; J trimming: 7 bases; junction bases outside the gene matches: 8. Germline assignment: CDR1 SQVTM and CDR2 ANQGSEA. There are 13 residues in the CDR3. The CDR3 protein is CSVGTALGEKLFF. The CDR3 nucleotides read TGCAGCGTAGGGACAGCTCTTGGTGAAAAACTGTTTTTT.

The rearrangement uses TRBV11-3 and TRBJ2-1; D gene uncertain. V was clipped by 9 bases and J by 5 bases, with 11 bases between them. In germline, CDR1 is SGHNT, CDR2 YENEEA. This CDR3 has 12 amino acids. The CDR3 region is CARLYKDNEQFF. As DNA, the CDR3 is TGTGCCAGGCTATACAAGGACAATGAGCAGTTCTTC.

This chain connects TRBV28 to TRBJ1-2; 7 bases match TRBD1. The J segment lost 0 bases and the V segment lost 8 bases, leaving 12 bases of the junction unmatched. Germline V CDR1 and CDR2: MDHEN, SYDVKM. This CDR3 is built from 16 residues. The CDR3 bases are TGTGCCAGCTACCGGGACAGAGCGATTTCTAACTATGGCTACACCTTC. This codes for CASYRDRAISNYGYTF.